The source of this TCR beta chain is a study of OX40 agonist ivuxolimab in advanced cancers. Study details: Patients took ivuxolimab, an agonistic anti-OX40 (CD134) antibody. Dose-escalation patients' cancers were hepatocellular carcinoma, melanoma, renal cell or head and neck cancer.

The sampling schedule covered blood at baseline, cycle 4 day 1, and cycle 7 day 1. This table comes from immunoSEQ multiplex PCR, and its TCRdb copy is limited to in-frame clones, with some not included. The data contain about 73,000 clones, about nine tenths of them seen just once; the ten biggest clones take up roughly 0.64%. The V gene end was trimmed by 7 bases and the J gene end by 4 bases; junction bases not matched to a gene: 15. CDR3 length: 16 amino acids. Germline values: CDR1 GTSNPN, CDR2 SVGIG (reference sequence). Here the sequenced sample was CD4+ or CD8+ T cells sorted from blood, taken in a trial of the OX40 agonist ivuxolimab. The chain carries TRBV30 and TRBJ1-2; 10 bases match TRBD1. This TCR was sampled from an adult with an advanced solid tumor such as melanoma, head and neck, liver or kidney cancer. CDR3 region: CAYALGQGGLGYGYTF. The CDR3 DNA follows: TGTGCCTATGCGTTAGGACAGGGGGGTTTAGGCTATGGCTACACCTTC.